Listed below are T cell receptor beta chains from one sample, sequenced in a study of Ad26.COV2.S vaccination and SARS-CoV-2 variants. Data came from immunoSEQ multiplex PCR; TCRdb stores just in-frame clones and leaves some out. The table records hundreds of thousands of clones, around nine tenths of them present only once. Sequenced here: peripheral blood, sampled in a trial of Ad26.COV2.S vaccine versus placebo. These TCRs come from a person between 18 and 60 years old who received the Ad26.COV2.S COVID-19 vaccine or a placebo. CDR3s include the opening cysteine and the closing phenylalanine or tryptophan. D genes are given only for firm matches. The size field is filled for only some rows; it gives once, few, many or a size class.

clone size,D gene,CDR3 length,V gene,J gene,CDR3 protein,CDR3 DNA
.,TRBD1,14,TRBV7-9,TRBJ1-4,CASSPQGYSEKLFF,TGTGCCAGCAGCCCACAGGGGTATAGTGAAAAACTGTTTTTT
.,TRBD2,15,TRBV7-3,TRBJ2-1,CASSLYGGRSNEQFF,TGTGCCAGCAGCTTATACGGCGGGAGAAGCAATGAGCAGTTCTTC
.,TRBD2,17,TRBV4-1,TRBJ2-3,CASSQNLGGRGTDTQYF,TGCGCCAGCAGCCAAAATTTGGGCGGGAGAGGCACAGATACGCAGTATTTT
.,.,13,TRBV11-2,TRBJ2-2,CASSFDGTGELFF,TGTGCCAGCAGCTTTGACGGGACCGGGGAGCTGTTTTTT
.,TRBD1,17,TRBV27,TRBJ1-6,CASSSGTGGRGGSPLHF,TGTGCCAGCAGTTCCGGGACAGGGGGCAGAGGAGGCTCACCCCTCCACTTT
.,TRBD1,15,TRBV7-9,TRBJ1-4,CASSPLQGVGEKLFF,TGTGCCAGCAGCCCACTCCAGGGGGTTGGAGAAAAACTGTTTTTT
.,TRBD1,16,TRBV4-1,TRBJ2-1,CASSKIRDRGYNEQFF,TGCGCCAGCAGCAAGATCCGGGACAGGGGCTACAATGAGCAGTTCTTC
.,.,13,TRBV27,TRBJ2-1,CASSWDWDNEQFF,TGTGCCAGCAGCTGGGACTGGGACAATGAGCAGTTCTTC
few,.,13,TRBV2,TRBJ1-2,CASSEESNYGYTF,TGTGCCAGCAGTGAAGAATCTAACTATGGCTACACCTTC
.,TRBD1,16,TRBV15,TRBJ1-6,CATSGPQGEENSPLHF,TGTGCCACCAGCGGTCCCCAGGGGGAGGAAAATTCACCCCTCCACTTT
.,.,13,TRBV30,TRBJ2-7,CAWSRGLGYEQYF,TGTGCCTGGAGTCGTGGACTGGGCTACGAGCAGTACTTC
.,TRBD1,14,TRBV6-5,TRBJ2-7,CASRSGTGTYEQYF,TGTGCCAGCAGGTCCGGGACAGGGACCTACGAGCAGTACTTC
.,TRBD1,14,TRBV5-5,TRBJ1-1,CASSLTGADTEAFF,TGTGCCAGCAGCCTGACAGGGGCTGACACTGAAGCTTTCTTT
.,.,11,TRBV20-1,TRBJ2-7,CSARVAWEQYF,TGCAGTGCTAGGGTGGCTTGGGAGCAGTACTTC
.,.,10,TRBV10-3,TRBJ2-3,CANLGGTQYF,TGTGCCAACCTGGGCGGTACGCAGTATTTT
.,TRBD1,13,TRBV30,TRBJ2-7,CAVRRDRAYEQYF,TGTGCCGTGCGCCGGGACAGGGCCTACGAGCAGTACTTC
.,TRBD1,15,TRBV30,TRBJ1-5,CAWSVRAGGSQPQHF,TGTGCCTGGAGTGTAAGGGCAGGGGGGAGCCAGCCCCAGCATTTT
.,TRBD2,15,TRBV11-1,TRBJ2-7,CASSSLAGLSYEQYF,TGTGCCAGCAGCTCCCTAGCGGGTCTATCCTACGAGCAGTACTTC
.,TRBD2,18,TRBV4-3,TRBJ2-3,CASSQVSSLAGPGGTQYF,TGCGCCAGCAGCCAAGTCTCCTCACTAGCGGGGCCGGGCGGTACGCAGTATTTT
.,TRBD2,14,TRBV5-4,TRBJ2-3,CASSLLAGSDTQYF,TGTGCCAGCAGCCTACTAGCGGGGTCAGATACGCAGTATTTT
once,.,15,TRBV18,TRBJ1-2,CASSPPNGDHYGYTF,TGTGCCAGCTCACCACCGAACGGAGATCACTATGGCTACACCTTC
.,TRBD1,13,TRBV27,TRBJ1-5,CVSRGQLNQPQHF,TGTGTCTCAAGGGGACAGCTCAATCAGCCCCAGCATTTT